This T cell receptor beta chain was profiled in a study of blood T cell repertoires in COVID-19. Study context: Some COVID-19 samples were acute and others convalescent; all came from the United States, Italy and Spain. Sample material is recorded as cDNA or gDNA derived from T cells, B-cell-depleted T cells, or PBMCs.

The CDR3 totals 15 residues. V lost 5 bases, J lost 0 bases, and 10 bases lay in between. CDR1 and CDR2 (germline): SGHTA, FQGTGA. Recruitment covered about 25 US areas and drew participants whose ages spanned roughly 18 to 95 years. Profiled with immunoSEQ multiplex PCR; TCRdb holds only in-frame clones, not every one. The profile shows over 250,000 clones, 87% of them singletons. Sequencing was performed on PBMCs or T cells enriched from blood (not recorded which). The chain employs TRBV7-3 and TRBJ2-2, with D unresolved. The receptor's source is a woman aged 18-29 years who had recovered from COVID-19. In DNA, the CDR3 is TGTGCCAGCAGCCCACAGTCATCGAACACCGGGGAGCTGTTTTTT. Translated: CASSPQSSNTGELFF.